What follows describes a single T cell receptor beta chain. This entry comes from a study of blood T cell repertoires in COVID-19. Per the study methods: Nucleated cell number was recorded as an estimate derived from reference gene primer amplification. Profiling relied on immunoSEQ multiplex PCR, and the TCRdb table lists in-frame clones only, not all of them. That table furnishes V, J and clone size, whereas the DNA furnished D and trimming. The table shows 300,000 to 400,000 clones, with about 87% occurring only once. Deletions cut 6 bases from V and 0 bases from J, with 9 bases between. The germline CDR1 and CDR2 sequences are MNHEY and SMNVEV (reference sequence). The CDR3 runs to 14 residues.

Material: peripheral blood. The rearrangement uses TRBV27 and TRBJ2-1; D uncertain. This TCR was sampled from a woman aged 55-75 years with COVID-19, enrolled during active disease. CDR3 nucleotide sequence: TGTGCCAGCAGACTGCCCGGCTCCTACAATGAGCAGTTCTTC. It is translated as CASRLPGSYNEQFF.